This record looks at one TCR beta chain sequence and its context. CDR3 length: 13 amino acids. J was trimmed by 9 bases and V by 6 bases; bases with no gene match: 5. The V gene's germline CDR1 is MNHNS and CDR2 SASEGT. These data are taken from a study of shared clonotypes between healthy human individuals. Only in-frame clones appear in the TCRdb table, and some are missing; sequencing was by immunoSEQ multiplex PCR. The sample comprises 1 million to 1.2 million clones, roughly 80% of which are singletons, and more than 0.85% rests with the top ten. V gene TRBV6-1 combines with J gene TRBJ2-1; 10 bases line up with TRBD1. This TCR was sampled from a man in his late teens or twenties in good health. Some clones in this sample may be carry-over from other donors' samples. What was sequenced was memory CD4+ T cells from PBMCs. Indicated subset: CD45RA-negative fraction. CDR3 DNA sequence: TGTGCCAGCAGATCGGACAGGGGGGCTGAGCAGTTCTTC. This translates into CASRSDRGAEQFF.